The rows below give T cell receptor beta chains drawn from one sample of a study of T-cell reconstitution after alpha-beta-depleted transplantation in children. Via MiXCR, TCRdb re-called the PCR reads, giving one row per CDR3 protein. The table includes some 300,000 distinct CDR3 sequences, about 9.5% detected once. The specimen was PBMCs, collected before TCRalphabeta/CD19-depleted stem cell transplant. These receptors were obtained from a boy under three years old with acute myeloid leukemia, due to receive a stem cell transplant. The CDR3 runs from the conserved cysteine through the conserved F or W. A D gene is named only where the DNA matches it firmly. Some rows have no size entry. The others give once, few or many, or a class for an expanded clone.

j_call v_call d_call cdr3_length clone_size cdr3_nt cdr3_aa
TRBJ2-7 TRBV7-2 TRBD1 15 many TGTGCCAGCAGCCCCAGGGGACAGGGGGGGGACGAGCAGTACTTC CASSPRGQGGDEQYF
TRBJ2-5 TRBV30 - 13 many TGTGCCTGGAGTGTACAGATCCAAGAGACCCAGTACTTC CAWSVQIQETQYF
TRBJ2-2 TRBV7-2 - 16 many TGTGCCAGCAGCTTAGCGTGGCCAGGGTACCCCGGGGAGCTGTTTTTT CASSLAWPGYPGELFF
TRBJ2-3 TRBV3-1 - 12 - TGTGCCAGCAGCCAAGTTGGAAATACGCAGTATTTT CASSQVGNTQYF
TRBJ1-6 TRBV6-1 TRBD1 15 many TGTGCCAGCAGTGTAACCGGGACAGCCAATTCACCCCTCCACTTT CASSVTGTANSPLHF
TRBJ1-5 TRBV19 - 15 - TGTGCCAGTAGTATAGACAACGAGAGCAATCAGCCCCAGCATTTT CASSIDNESNQPQHF
TRBJ2-7 TRBV7-9 - 12 many TGTGCCAGCAGCCCACAGGGACGCGAGCAGTACTTC CASSPQGREQYF
TRBJ1-4 TRBV14 - 16 - TGTGCCAGCAGCCAAGTGTCACAGTCAACTAATGAAAAACTGTTTTTT CASSQVSQSTNEKLFF
TRBJ2-1 TRBV7-2 TRBD2 17 few TGTGCCAGCAGCTTAGTCCTCCTAGCGGGAGGAGAGAATGAGCAGTTCTTC CASSLVLLAGGENEQFF
TRBJ1-2 TRBV29-1 - 12 many TGCAGCGTTGATTTGGGTGGTGGTGGCTACACCTTC CSVDLGGGGYTF
TRBJ2-7 TRBV28 TRBD2 13 few TGTGCCAGCACCCAGGGAGGGGACTACGAGCAGTACTTC CASTQGGDYEQYF
TRBJ2-1 TRBV7-9 - 13 - TGTGCCAGCAGCTTAGCGATCAACAATGAGCAGTTCTTC CASSLAINNEQFF
TRBJ2-1 TRBV7-2 - 15 many TGTGCCAGCAGCTTAGTTTTTGCGATTTACAATGAGCAGTTCTTC CASSLVFAIYNEQFF
TRBJ1-1 TRBV7-3 TRBD1 13 medium-sized TGTGCCAGCAGTTTAACAGGGGGCACTGAAGCTTTCTTT CASSLTGGTEAFF
TRBJ2-5 TRBV18 - 15 many TGTGCCAGCTCACCCCAACCTACTAGCCAGGAGACCCAGTACTTC CASSPQPTSQETQYF
TRBJ2-1 TRBV12-3/TRBV12-4 - 15 - TGTGCCAGCAGTTTACGGGCAGGGGCATACAATGAGCAGTTCTTC CASSLRAGAYNEQFF
TRBJ1-2 TRBV7-9 - 13 - TGTGCCAGCAGTTCATCTCGACAGGAGGGCTACACCTTC CASSSSRQEGYTF
TRBJ1-5 TRBV2 - 13 many TGTGCCAGCAGTGCGTCGAGCAATCAGCCCCAGCATTTT CASSASSNQPQHF
TRBJ2-7 TRBV10-3 TRBD2 13 many TGTGCCATCACATCCAGCGGGGGGAACGAGCAGTACTTC CAITSSGGNEQYF
TRBJ1-4 TRBV9 - 16 many TGTGCCAGCAGCGTAGCGGAGGGGGTAACTAATGAAAAACTGTTTTTT CASSVAEGVTNEKLFF
TRBJ1-1 TRBV4-3 TRBD1 16 many TGCGCCAGCAGCCAGGACAGGGGGGGGATGAACACTGAAGCTTTCTTT CASSQDRGGMNTEAFF
TRBJ2-5 TRBV20-1 - 11 many TGCAGTGCAAACGACTACTTGACCCAGTACTTC CSANDYLTQYF